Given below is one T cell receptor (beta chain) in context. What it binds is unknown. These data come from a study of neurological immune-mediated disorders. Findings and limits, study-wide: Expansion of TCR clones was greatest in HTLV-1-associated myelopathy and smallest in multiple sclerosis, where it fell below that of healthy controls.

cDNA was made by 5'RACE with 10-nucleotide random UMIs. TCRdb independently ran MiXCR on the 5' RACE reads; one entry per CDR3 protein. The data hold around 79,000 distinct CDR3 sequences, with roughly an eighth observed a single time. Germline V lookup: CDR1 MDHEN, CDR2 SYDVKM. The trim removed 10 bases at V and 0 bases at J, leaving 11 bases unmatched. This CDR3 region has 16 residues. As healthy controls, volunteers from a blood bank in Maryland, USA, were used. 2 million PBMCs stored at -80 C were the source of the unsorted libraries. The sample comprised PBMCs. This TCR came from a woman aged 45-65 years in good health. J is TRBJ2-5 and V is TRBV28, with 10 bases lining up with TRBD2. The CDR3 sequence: CANTLAGEEYQETQYF. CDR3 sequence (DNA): TGTGCCAACACTCTAGCGGGGGAAGAATACCAAGAGACCCAGTACTTC.